Reported below is one TCR beta chain. Its specificity is not known. The sorted Tregs were CD4+CD25+CD127-/low cells. TCRdb reprocessed the 5' RACE reads with MiXCR, giving one entry per CDR3 protein. The sample includes over 45,000 distinct CDR3 sequences, 26% of them seen just once. The CDR3 spans 14 residues. Looked up from germline, CDR1 is LGHNA and CDR2 is YNFKEQ. V gave up 0 bases and J gave up 1 base, with 7 bases separating them. Findings of the study overall: Tumor-infiltrating Treg TCR alpha and beta sequences overlapped most with tumor naive CD4+ T cells, then blood naive.

What was sequenced was tumor-infiltrating Tregs sorted from the breast tumor. The chain uses TRBV4-2 and TRBJ2-7; D may match TRBD1 or TRBD2 (5 bases each). The source of this sequence is a female donor with breast cancer. CDR3 protein: CASSQERGSYEQYF. CDR3 DNA: TGTGCCAGCAGCCAAGAGAGGGGTTCCTACGAGCAGTACTTC.